These 30 T cell receptor beta chains share one sample of origin, sequenced in a study of T cells in Graves' hyperthyroidism and ophthalmopathy (dated by TCRdb to about 2019). The library was prepared using multiplex PCR. Sequencing relied on an Illumina HiSeq 2000. Amplification of TCR beta CDR3 regions was carried out from RNA transcripts. The first round of RT-PCR for the TCR CDR3 was performed with the HTBI primer set and the Qiagen OneStep RT-PCR kit. TCRdb trimmed the raw reads at Q25, called clones with MiXCR and kept productive beta chains. Each record represents a unique CDR3 protein, reported with the most common genes and DNA among its rows. The sample table records hundreds of thousands of distinct CDR3 sequences; 12% to 15% of these occur just once. Jointly, the top ten make up about 20% of the sample. Sequenced sample: blood. Receptors were obtained from a woman aged 60-75 years with Graves' ophthalmopathy.

J is TRBJ2-1 and V is TRBV4-2; D remains unclear. Germline V gene lookup returns CDR1 LGHNA and CDR2 YNFKEQ. This CDR3 contains 14 residues. Trimming shortened V by 0 bases and J by 6 bases, and 9 bases separated the two germline ends. CDR3 bases: TGTGCCAGCAGCCAAGAACCCAAGATCAATGAGCAGTTCTTC. Translation: CASSQEPKINEQFF.

A note on this clonotype: A read error may account for a junction end that differs from germline. The V and J genes are TRBV12-3 or TRBV12-4 and TRBJ1-5; a weak D match, TRBD1 (5 bases). This CDR3 region has 14 residues. Here the CDR3 reads CTSSLGRGNQPQHF. The CDR3 DNA reads TGTACCAGCAGTTTAGGCAGGGGCAATCAGCCCCAGCATTTT.

This clonotype was seen a few times. CDR3 in DNA: TGTGCCACCTCCCCGGGACAGATACACCAAGAGACCCAGTACTTC. Its protein is CATSPGQIHQETQYF. The chain carries TRBV15 and TRBJ2-5, with TRBD1 matching 7 bases. The CDR3 has 15 residues. Germline CDR1 is LNHNV and CDR2 is YYDKDF (reference sequence). V lost 8 bases and J lost 0; bases outside the gene matches: 9.

A few counts support this clonotype. The chain recombines TRBV6-2 or TRBV6-3 with TRBJ2-1; 7 bases align to TRBD2. There are 13 residues in the CDR3. Trimming at V came to 2 bases and at J to 7 bases, leaving 2 bases not matched to a gene. Germline CDR1 and CDR2: MNHEY and SVGEGT. CDR3 sequence (DNA): TGTGCCAGCAGTTACCAAGCGGGGAATGAGCAGTTCTTC. Amino acids: CASSYQAGNEQFF.

This clonotype came up a few times. The chain combines TRBV6-1 with TRBJ2-7; 9 bases match TRBD2. Unmatched junction bases numbered 11, after V lost 5 bases and J lost 3 bases. Per germline, CDR1 MNHNS and CDR2 SASEGT. This CDR3 spans 16 amino acids. CDR3 protein: CASSPRRLAGNYEQYF. The DNA for the CDR3 is TGTGCCAGCAGTCCGAGGCGGCTAGCGGGAAACTACGAGCAGTACTTC.

This clonotype was seen many times. The genes are TRBV5-6 and TRBJ1-2, with 11 bases that match TRBD1. The V and J ends lost 8 bases and 8 bases, in that order; junction bases with no gene match: 5. Per germline, CDR1 SGHDT and CDR2 YYEEEE. This CDR3 spans 12 amino acids. This chain's CDR3 is CASGQGARGYTF. The CDR3, as DNA: TGTGCCAGTGGACAGGGGGCGCGGGGCTACACCTTC.

This clonotype was recorded many times. The chain is built from TRBV24-1 and TRBJ2-1, with 13 bases lining up with TRBD2. This CDR3 is 17 amino acids long. Trimming cost V 4 bases and J 8 bases; bases outside gene matches: 10. Per the germline V gene, CDR1 is KGHDR and CDR2 is SFDVKD. As DNA, the CDR3 is TGTGCCACCAGTGAATCCAAAGGACTAGCGGGAGACGATGAGCAGTTCTTC. Amino acids: CATSESKGLAGDDEQFF.

This chain uses TRBV6-5 with TRBJ2-1; D is possibly TRBD2 (6 bases). Trimming shortened V by 2 bases and J by 0 bases, and 11 bases separated the two germline ends. Germline lookup yields CDR1 MNHEY and CDR2 SVGAGI. This CDR3 spans 16 amino acids. As DNA, the CDR3 is TGTGCCAGCAGTTACGCGGCTAGCGCCTCCTACAATGAGCAGTTCTTC. Its translation is CASSYAASASYNEQFF.

The chain carries TRBV19 and TRBJ2-6, with D unclear. Germline values: CDR1 LNHDA, CDR2 SQIVND (reference sequence). V shed 6 bases and J shed 4 bases, with 7 bases lying between them. This CDR3 is 13 amino acids long. CDR3 sequence reads: CASSPTGANVLTF. The CDR3 DNA is TGTGCCAGTAGCCCTACCGGGGCCAACGTCCTGACTTTC.

The chain recombines TRBV12-3 or TRBV12-4 with TRBJ1-6; no clear D. V was clipped by 1 base and J by 7 bases, with 5 bases between them. CDR3 length: 13 amino acids. CDR3: CASSLERNSPLHF. The CDR3 coding sequence is TGTGCCAGCAGTTTAGAGAGAAATTCACCCCTCCACTTT.

This clonotype was seen at least ten times. The chain employs TRBV11-2 and TRBJ2-1; D not resolved. There are 16 residues in the CDR3. The germline gives CDR1 SGHAT, CDR2 FQNNGV. Trimming stripped 2 bases from V and 0 bases from J, with 11 bases between. DNA of the CDR3: TGTGCCAGCAGCTTAAGGTGGGCCAACTCCTACAATGAGCAGTTCTTC. Its protein is CASSLRWANSYNEQFF.

This clonotype came up many times. The rearrangement joins TRBV5-1 to TRBJ2-3; 7 bases are a match to TRBD1. Germline V lookup: CDR1 SGHRS, CDR2 YFSETQ. The CDR3 is 15 residues long. V trimming: 0 bases; J trimming: 2 bases; junction bases outside the gene matches: 3. CDR3: CASSLGQGPTDTQYF. In DNA form, the CDR3 reads TGCGCCAGCAGCTTGGGACAGGGCCCCACAGATACGCAGTATTTT.

This clonotype showed up many times. V usage is TRBV20-1 and J usage is TRBJ1-5, with D possibly being TRBD1 (5 bases). The V gene's germline CDR1 is DFQATT and CDR2 SNEGSKA (reference sequence). Deletions cut 4 bases from V and 4 bases from J, with 8 bases between. This CDR3 spans 12 amino acids. In nucleotides, the CDR3 is TGCAGTGCTACGGGGGGGAATCAGCCCCAGCATTTT. Protein product: CSATGGNQPQHF.

About this clonotype itself: Sequence at one end of the junction differs from germline and may be a read error. The chain recombines TRBV5-8 with TRBJ2-5, with D maybe TRBD1 (5 bases). The length of the CDR3 is 15 residues. Germline V gene sequence: CDR1 SGHTS, CDR2 YDEGEE. DNA of the CDR3: TGTGCCAGCAGCTCCGGACACAACAGGAGAGAGGCCCAGTACTTC. It translates to CASSSGHNRREAQYF. Full variable domain (missing parts from reference TRBV5-8 and TRBJ2-5): EAGVTQSPTHLIKTRGQQATLRCSPISGHTSVYWYQQALGLGLQFLLWYDEGEERNRGNFPPRFSGRQFPNYSSELNVNALELEDSALYLCASSSGHNRREAQYFGPGTRLLVL.

The gene calls are TRBV14 and TRBJ2-7; D ambiguous. Germline V gene lookup returns CDR1 SGHDN and CDR2 FVKESK. Trimming removed 0 bases from V and 3 bases from J, with 9 bases in between. The CDR3 length is 14 residues. Written as DNA, the CDR3 is TGTGCCAGCAGCCAAGATTTCCGCGTCTACGAGCAGTACTTC. It encodes CASSQDFRVYEQYF.

This clonotype appeared many times. The chain joins TRBV3-1 to TRBJ1-5; D is unresolved. Germline CDR1 is LGHDT and CDR2 is YNNKEL (reference sequence). The CDR3 length is 14 residues. Between the trimmed V and J ends, which lost 2 bases and 2 bases, there was a span of 7 bases. This CDR3 reads CASSQTEGNQPQHF. CDR3 nucleotides: TGTGCCAGCAGCCAAACTGAGGGCAATCAGCCCCAGCATTTT.

This chain connects TRBV7-3 to TRBJ1-6; D not certain. The CDR3 totals 13 residues. Germline CDR1 is SGHTA and CDR2 is FQGTGA. The V gene lost 5 bases and the J gene lost 8 bases, with 10 bases spanning the gap. The CDR3 DNA follows: TGTGCCAGCAGCCTAGGACGGGATTCACCCCTCCACTTT. Its translation: CASSLGRDSPLHF.

The sample holds a few counts of this clonotype. A junction boundary mismatches the germline segment, possibly from a read error. This rearrangement joins TRBV5-1 to TRBJ2-7; 16 positions match TRBD2. The CDR3 has 16 residues. Germline loops: CDR1 SGHRS, CDR2 YFSETQ. The CDR3: CASSGGLAGGPDEQCF. The CDR3 coding sequence is TGCGCCAGCAGCGGGGGACTAGCGGGAGGGCCGGACGAGCAGTGCTTC.

This clonotype has ten or more counts. V is TRBV2 and J is TRBJ2-5; 15 nucleotides agree with TRBD2. Unmatched junction bases numbered 3, after V lost 0 bases and J lost 4 bases. This CDR3 has 17 residues. Germline V gene lookup returns CDR1 SNHLY and CDR2 FYNNEI. The DNA for the CDR3 is TGTGCCAGCAGTGAAGCGGAGGGACTAGCGGGAGGAGAGACCCAGTACTTC. It yields the protein CASSEAEGLAGGETQYF.

This clonotype was observed many times. CDR3 loop: CSAPLAAMGGEQFF. The CDR3 region has the DNA TGCAGTGCTCCACTAGCGGCCATGGGGGGTGAGCAGTTCTTC. V and J are TRBV20-1 and TRBJ2-1; 8 positions agree with TRBD2. The CDR3 has 14 amino acids. The germline gives CDR1 DFQATT, CDR2 SNEGSKA (reference sequence). After removal of 5 bases from V and 9 bases from J, the junction contained 12 bases not matched to a gene.

This clonotype was counted ten times or more. V gene TRBV6-1 combines with J gene TRBJ2-1; D might be TRBD1 (7 bases). The V gene's germline CDR1 is MNHNS and CDR2 SASEGT. This CDR3 is 15 amino acids long. Trimming left V 2 bases short and J 6 bases short, with 14 bases between. In nucleotides, the CDR3 is TGTGCCAGCAGTGAATCACAGGGGACTCTCAATGAGCAGTTCTTC. Protein product: CASSESQGTLNEQFF.

This clonotype has only a few counts. The rearrangement uses TRBV19 and TRBJ1-5; 11 nucleotides line up with TRBD1. In germline, CDR1 is LNHDA, CDR2 SQIVND (reference sequence). This CDR3 region has 18 residues. Trimming removed 1 base from V and 2 bases from J; junction bases left unmatched: 7. Here the CDR3 DNA reads TGTGCCAGTAGTATAGTGGGGACAGGGGGACGTGGCAATCAGCCCCAGCATTTT. Translated: CASSIVGTGGRGNQPQHF.

This clonotype was detected many times. V gene TRBV7-9 combines with J gene TRBJ1-5, with a tentative D call TRBD1 (5 bases). The CDR3 sequence is 15 residues long. Trimming left V 5 bases short and J 3 bases short, with 14 bases between. The germline V gene has CDR1 SEHNR and CDR2 FQNEAQ (reference sequence). CDR3 bases: TGTGCCAGCAGCCAAGGGACGGACCCCAATCAGCCCCAGCATTTT. Its translation is CASSQGTDPNQPQHF. The full variable domain, in which reference TRBV7-9 and TRBJ1-5 provide the parts outside the CDR3, is DTGVSQNPRHKITKRGQNVTFRCDPISEHNRLYWYRQTLGQGPEFLTYFQNEAQLEKSRLLSDRFSAERPKGSFSTLEIQRTEQGDSAMYLCASSQGTDPNQPQHFGDGTRLSIL.

This clonotype was seen ten or more times. This sequence joins TRBV12-3 or TRBV12-4 and TRBJ1-2; D perhaps matches TRBD1 (5 bases). Trimming cost V 7 bases and J 1 base, with 10 bases left between them. The CDR3 is 13 residues long. CDR3 residues: CASTSGGNYGYTF. The CDR3 bases are TGTGCCAGCACATCGGGGGGTAACTATGGCTACACCTTC.

This clonotype was seen repeatedly, ten times or more. The chain links TRBV7-9 to TRBJ2-3; 8 nucleotides match TRBD1. Germline assignment: CDR1 SEHNR and CDR2 FQNEAQ (reference sequence). The CDR3 loop spans 18 amino acids. Unmatched junction bases numbered 15, after V lost 3 bases and J lost 4 bases. CDR3 amino acids: CASSFRTQGATRADTQYF. CDR3 nucleotides: TGTGCCAGCAGCTTTCGAACGCAGGGGGCGACCAGGGCAGATACGCAGTATTTT.

This clonotype was observed many times. CDR3 in DNA: TGTGCCAGCAGCCACCGCGGGGGGAGCACAGATACGCAGTATTTT. It specifies CASSHRGGSTDTQYF. This chain uses TRBV7-9 with TRBJ2-3, with 8 bases fitting TRBD2. J was trimmed by 0 bases and V by 5 bases; bases with no gene match: 4. The CDR3 runs 15 residues. Per the germline V gene, CDR1 is SEHNR and CDR2 is FQNEAQ (reference sequence).

The chain combines TRBV19 with TRBJ2-1; 11 nucleotides match TRBD2. Germline V gene data show CDR1 as LNHDA and CDR2 as SQIVND (reference sequence). Trimming removed 3 bases from V and 5 bases from J; junction bases left unmatched: 6. This CDR3 spans 16 amino acids. The CDR3 spells CASSIGLAGGHNEQFF. The CDR3 DNA sequence: TGTGCCAGTAGTATCGGGCTAGCGGGAGGCCACAATGAGCAGTTCTTC.

This clonotype was recorded a few times. The rearrangement joins TRBV7-2 to TRBJ1-5, with D hard to call. CDR1 and CDR2 (germline): SGHTA, FQGNSA. CDR3 length: 13 amino acids. V shed 1 base and J shed 6 bases, with 7 bases lying between them. The CDR3 here is CASSLEEIQPQHF. CDR3 nucleotides: TGTGCCAGCAGCTTAGAGGAAATTCAGCCCCAGCATTTT.

Ten or more counts support this clonotype. The chain is built from TRBV12-3 or TRBV12-4 and TRBJ2-3; possible D gene TRBD2, 7 bases. The CDR3 has 14 residues. V lost 1 base and J 4 bases, leaving 9 bases between the germline ends. CDR3 sequence: CASSLGGGADTQYF. DNA of the CDR3: TGTGCCAGCAGTTTAGGAGGGGGGGCAGATACGCAGTATTTT.

This clonotype was seen ten or more times. V usage is TRBV6-1 and J usage is TRBJ1-2, with D unresolved. The V end was cut by 5 bases, the J end by 4 bases, with 20 bases between. Looked up from germline, CDR1 is MNHNS and CDR2 is SASEGT. The CDR3 extends over 16 amino acids. The CDR3 nucleotides are TGTGCCAGCAGTTACGATGTCAGAAACTCTGGCTATGGCTACACCTTC. This gives the protein CASSYDVRNSGYGYTF.